The present T cell receptor (beta chain) was sequenced within a study of blood T cell repertoires in COVID-19. In the original workflow: Estimated nucleated cell counts came from reference gene primer amplification. Clones were sequenced by immunoSEQ multiplex PCR, and TCRdb holds only the in-frame ones, with some missing. That table furnishes V, J and clone size, whereas the DNA furnished D and trimming. This table has more than 200,000 clones, about 79% appearing once. CDR1 is MNHEY, CDR2 SVGAGI, per germline. The trim removed 6 bases at V and 4 bases at J, leaving 8 bases unmatched. This CDR3 spans 15 amino acids.

The specimen sequenced was peripheral blood. The TCR comes from a man older than 75 with acute or convalescent COVID-19. The V gene is TRBV6-5, the J gene TRBJ2-1; 8 bases are shared with TRBD2. The DNA of the CDR3 is TGTGCCAGCAGACCGAGGGGCGGGGGGTACAATGAGCAGTTCTTC. It yields the protein CASRPRGGGYNEQFF.